Below are 3 T cell receptor beta chains sequenced from a single sample in a study of a mutant IDH1 vaccine in newly diagnosed glioma. Using immunoSEQ multiplex PCR, the repertoire was profiled, and TCRdb retains in-frame clones only, with some absent. The sample has tens of thousands of clones; roughly 90% are singletons. No antigen has been assigned to these receptors. Time point denoted: week 5, during vaccination. One vaccine dose held 300 ug of mutant IDH1 20-mer peptide and came with topical imiquimod. The sample consisted of PBMCs, taken from a glioma patient whose treatment included an IDH1 peptide vaccine. These receptors all stem from a woman aged 50 to 60 with glioma.

V and J are TRBV27 and TRBJ2-4, with D possibly TRBD2 on 6 matching bases. Germline CDR1 is MNHEY and CDR2 is SMNVEV (reference sequence). The CDR3 covers 15 residues. Trimming left V 5 bases short and J 7 bases short, with 18 bases between. The CDR3 protein is CASSDRRLGSNIQYF. DNA of the CDR3: TGTGCCAGCAGTGATCGACGGCTCGGGAGTAACATTCAGTACTTC.

This chain uses TRBV27 with TRBJ2-3, with D perhaps assigned TRBD1 or TRBD2 (5 bases each). The CDR3 loop spans 18 amino acids. Germline lookup yields CDR1 MNHEY and CDR2 SMNVEV (reference sequence). Trimming removed 7 bases from V and 0 bases from J, with 23 bases in between. The CDR3 region is CASTRRPPGTSSTDTQYF. The CDR3 DNA sequence: TGTGCCAGCACAAGGCGTCCTCCCGGGACGTCTAGCACAGATACGCAGTATTTT.

The CDR3 sequence: CASSQVGLGETQYF. The CDR3 DNA reads TGTGCCAGCAGCCAAGTGGGGTTAGGAGAGACCCAGTACTTC. The gene calls are TRBV14 and TRBJ2-5, with D unresolved. The germline V and J ends were trimmed by 1 base and 4 bases, with 10 bases remaining between them. The CDR3 is 14 residues long. Germline V gene sequence: CDR1 SGHDN, CDR2 FVKESK.